The present T cell receptor (beta chain) was sequenced within a study of T cell clonotyping in hematopoietic cell transplantation. Indicated time point: recipient sample about 28 days before transplant, after cytoreduction. Germline CDR1 reads GTSNPN; CDR2 reads SVGIG (reference sequence). The junction had 8 bases not matched to a gene; V was cut back by 3 bases and J by 1 base. The CDR3 consists of 17 residues. The protocol was immunoSEQ multiplex PCR, while the TCRdb copy is restricted to in-frame clones and leaves out a portion. The table shows just under 7,500 clones, with around nine tenths occurring only once.

This specimen consisted of peripheral blood mononuclear cells, obtained before stem cell transplant. V usage is TRBV30 and J usage is TRBJ2-6, with TRBD1 identical over 8 bases. The origin of this receptor is a man aged 55 to 70 with acute myeloid leukemia. Some clones in this sample may be carry-over from other donors' samples. CDR3 bases: TGTGCCTGGAGGTACAGGGGGGCGGCATCTGGGGCCAACGTCCTGACTTTC. This encodes CAWRYRGAASGANVLTF.